Below are 26 T cell receptor beta chains sequenced from a single sample in a study of blood T cell repertoires in COVID-19. Profiled with immunoSEQ multiplex PCR; TCRdb holds only in-frame clones, not every one. Of tens of thousands of clones detected, approximately 72% appear once; the ten largest clones hold approximately 5%. The sequencing sample was made of peripheral blood. These receptors were collected from a woman in her seventies with COVID-19, enrolled during active disease.

The V gene is TRBV3-1 (or the pseudogene TRBV3-2), the J gene TRBJ1-3, with D uncertain. The CDR3 covers 15 residues. V was clipped by 1 base and J by 3 bases, with 10 bases between them. The germline gives CDR1 LGHDT, CDR2 YNNKEL (reference sequence). The DNA of the CDR3 is TGTGCCAGCAGCCAAGGAGGCGTGGGTGGAAACACCATATATTTT. Translated, it gives CASSQGGVGGNTIYF.

The genes are TRBV5-4 and TRBJ2-3, with a weak D call TRBD2 (5 bases). Between the trimmed V and J ends, which lost 0 bases and 0 bases, there was a span of 8 bases. Germline assignment: CDR1 SGHNT and CDR2 YYREEE (reference sequence). The CDR3 consists of 15 residues. The CDR3 bases are TGTGCCAGCAGCTTGGTAGCGCGGAGCACAGATACGCAGTATTTT. Encoded protein: CASSLVARSTDTQYF.

This clone was counted only a few times. V is TRBV7-6 and J is TRBJ2-1; 10 positions agree with TRBD2. With V trimmed by 1 base and J by 4 bases, 7 bases remained unmatched. The germline CDR1 and CDR2 sequences are SGHVS and FNYEAQ. The CDR3 covers 17 residues. The CDR3 coding sequence is TGTGCCAGCAGCTTAGTAATAGCGGGAGGAGGATACAATGAGCAGTTCTTC. This gives the protein CASSLVIAGGGYNEQFF.

This clone has only a few counts. This rearrangement joins TRBV6-5 to TRBJ2-2; 7 bases line up with TRBD1. Germline V gene sequence: CDR1 MNHEY, CDR2 SVGAGI. Losses at the gene ends were 6 bases for V and 5 bases for J; bases not matched to a gene: 6. There are 14 residues in the CDR3. The CDR3, as DNA: TGTGCCAGCAGAAACAGGGGTGATACCGGGGAGCTGTTTTTT. Encoded protein: CASRNRGDTGELFF.

V is TRBV29-1 and J is TRBJ2-5; perhaps TRBD2 as D (5 bases). Per the germline V gene, CDR1 is SQVTM and CDR2 is ANQGSEA. This CDR3 contains 14 residues. V was cut by 5 bases and J by 4 bases, with 17 bases left in between. The chain's CDR3 is CSVSDWGTRETQYF. The DNA of the CDR3 is TGCAGCGTTTCGGACTGGGGTACTAGAGAGACCCAGTACTTC.

This clone was counted a few times. V usage is TRBV28 and J usage is TRBJ1-5; D remains ambiguous. This CDR3 region has 12 residues. Deletions cut 2 bases from V and 7 bases from J, with 6 bases between. CDR1 is MDHEN, CDR2 SYDVKM, per germline. CDR3 protein: CASSLPLQPQHF. The CDR3 region has the DNA TGTGCCAGCAGTTTACCCCTGCAGCCCCAGCATTTT.

The V gene is TRBV12-3 or TRBV12-4, the J gene TRBJ2-5; D perhaps matches TRBD1 (6 bases). The V end was cut by 6 bases, the J end by 4 bases, with 12 bases between. This CDR3 is built from 13 residues. CDR3 loop: CASSLLQGETQYF. In nucleotides, the CDR3 is TGTGCCAGCAGCCTTCTACAGGGAGAGACCCAGTACTTC.

The CDR3 bases are TGTGCCATCAGTGGACAGGGATTGGGAAATCAGCCCCAGCATTTT. This translates into CAISGQGLGNQPQHF. This chain uses TRBV10-3 with TRBJ1-5; TRBD1 agrees at 7 bases. With V trimmed by 4 bases and J by 4 bases, 7 bases remained unmatched. The germline CDR1 and CDR2 sequences are ENHRY and SYGVKD. The CDR3 is 15 residues long.

The chain couples TRBV6-1 to TRBJ1-2; no definite D call. This CDR3 spans 12 amino acids. Germline V lookup: CDR1 MNHNS, CDR2 SASEGT. Trimming stripped 2 bases from V and 7 bases from J, with 8 bases between. The CDR3 DNA sequence: TGTGCCAGCAGTGAACTAGTGAGTGGCTACACCTTC. Its translation: CASSELVSGYTF.

V is TRBV7-2 and J is TRBJ2-5, with 11 positions matching TRBD2. There are 17 residues in the CDR3. Germline lookup yields CDR1 SGHTA and CDR2 FQGNSA. V lost 5 bases to trimming and J lost 3 bases; unmatched junction nucleotides: 11. Here the CDR3 DNA reads TGTGCCAGCAGCAAACGGCACACGGGACTAGCGGAAGAGACCCAGTACTTC. Its protein is CASSKRHTGLAEETQYF.

This chain links TRBV7-9 with TRBJ1-5; D not certain. This CDR3 is built from 13 residues. V lost 2 bases, J lost 5 bases, and 7 bases lay in between. Looked up from germline, CDR1 is SEHNR and CDR2 is FQNEAQ (reference sequence). This CDR3 is CASSLTIDQPQHF. CDR3 DNA: TGTGCCAGCAGCTTAACGATAGATCAGCCCCAGCATTTT.

This clone was detected only a few times. The V call is TRBV19, the J call TRBJ1-2; D uncertain. The V end lost 7 bases, the J end lost 1 base, and 7 bases lay between the germline ends. Per the germline V gene, CDR1 is LNHDA and CDR2 is SQIVND (reference sequence). The CDR3 contains 12 residues. CDR3 sequence: CASTSGNYGYTF. CDR3 bases: TGTGCCAGTACGAGTGGTAACTATGGCTACACCTTC.

The gene calls are TRBV28 and TRBJ1-4, with 7 bases aligning to TRBD1. V was pared by 9 bases and J by 7 bases, with 8 bases of the junction left unmatched. CDR1 and CDR2 (germline): MDHEN, SYDVKM. The CDR3 consists of 13 residues. CDR3 DNA sequence: TGTGCCAGTAACGACAGGGCCGGTGAAAAACTGTTTTTT. Amino acid sequence: CASNDRAGEKLFF. The full variable domain, with the rest looked up from reference TRBV28 and TRBJ1-4, is DVKVTQSSRYLVKRTGEKVFLECVQDMDHENMFWYRQDPGLGLRLIYFSYDVKMKEKGDIPEGYSVSREKKERFSLILESASTNQTSMYLCASNDRAGEKLFFGSGTQLSVL.

This clone came up a few times. The V call is TRBV4-2, the J call TRBJ1-3; possible D gene TRBD1, 6 bases. CDR1 is LGHNA and CDR2 is YNFKEQ in the germline V gene. CDR3 size: 16 residues. V was cut by 11 bases and J by 3 bases, with 23 bases left in between. CDR3 region: CACRGGRDLVGNTIYF. The CDR3 nucleotides are TGTGCCTGCCGCGGGGGCAGGGACCTAGTTGGAAACACCATATATTTT.

This chain connects TRBV5-4 to TRBJ1-6; 7 nucleotides align to TRBD1. The CDR3 has 16 residues. V lost 0 bases to trimming and J lost 6 bases; unmatched junction nucleotides: 6. Germline V CDR1 and CDR2: SGHNT, YYREEE (reference sequence). The CDR3 loop reads CASSLDRGQLNSPLHF. DNA of the CDR3: TGTGCCAGCAGCTTGGATAGGGGGCAACTTAATTCACCCCTCCACTTT.

The chain couples TRBV5-1 to TRBJ2-1, with 9 bases aligning to TRBD2. This CDR3 is 15 amino acids long. Trimming removed 0 bases from V and 9 bases from J; junction bases left unmatched: 7. Germline lookup yields CDR1 SGHRS and CDR2 YFSETQ. CDR3 bases: TGCGCCAGCAGCTTGGGCTTAGCGGGAGTGATTGAGCAGTTCTTC. Translating it yields CASSLGLAGVIEQFF.

This rearrangement joins TRBV19 to TRBJ1-5; D is uncertain. The V end was cut by 4 bases, the J end by 0 bases, with 13 bases between. This CDR3 is built from 16 residues. Germline V gives CDR1 LNHDA, CDR2 SQIVND (reference sequence). CDR3 sequence (DNA): TGTGCCAGTAGTAGGGTGCGGGTTACTAGCAATCAGCCCCAGCATTTT. Its protein is CASSRVRVTSNQPQHF.

The V and J genes are TRBV14 and TRBJ2-7; 9 bases line up with TRBD2. Trimming at V came to 5 bases and at J to 4 bases, leaving 12 bases not matched to a gene. Per germline, CDR1 SGHDN and CDR2 FVKESK. This CDR3 region has 16 residues. The CDR3 sequence is CASSLPRGTSSYEQYV. As DNA, the CDR3 is TGTGCCAGCAGCTTACCGCGAGGGACTAGCTCGTACGAGCAGTACGTC.

This clone has at least ten counts. Other nucleotide sequences in the sample specify the same CDR3. The V gene is TRBV5-4, the J gene TRBJ1-3; D possibly corresponds to TRBD1 (5 bases). V was shortened by 0 bases and J by 4 bases, with 11 bases between the two germline ends. This CDR3 comprises 15 residues. Germline V lookup: CDR1 SGHNT, CDR2 YYREEE (reference sequence). The CDR3 DNA sequence: TGTGCCAGCAGCTTGGGGCAGGGAGGAGGAAACACCATATATTTT. It is translated as CASSLGQGGGNTIYF.

J is TRBJ2-7 and V is TRBV7-3; D remains ambiguous. Looked up from germline, CDR1 is SGHTA and CDR2 is FQGTGA. V lost 1 base and J 4 bases, leaving 11 bases between the germline ends. The CDR3 contains 14 residues. CDR3 in amino acids: CASSLMKRSYEQYV. CDR3 bases: TGTGCCAGCAGCTTAATGAAGCGCTCTTACGAGCAGTACGTC.

The V gene is TRBV2, the J gene TRBJ1-1; 7 bases are a match to TRBD1. The CDR3 has 14 amino acids. The V segment lost 5 bases and the J segment 4 bases; nucleotides outside the gene matches: 7. Germline-derived CDR1 and CDR2 are SNHLY and FYNNEI. Here the CDR3 DNA reads TGTGCCAGCAGTTGGAGACAGGGCACCACTGAAGCTTTCTTT. Amino acid sequence: CASSWRQGTTEAFF.

This clone showed up just a few times. The V gene is TRBV5-1, the J gene TRBJ2-7; D might be TRBD1 (7 bases). The ends were cut back, 0 bases at V and 5 bases at J, with 18 bases in the middle. The CDR3 covers 16 residues. Germline V CDR1 and CDR2: SGHRS, YFSETQ. Here the CDR3 DNA reads TGCGCCAGCAGCTTGGCCGGGAGACAGGGAACCCACGAGCAGTACGTC. It codes for CASSLAGRQGTHEQYV.

The V gene is TRBV6-5, the J gene TRBJ1-1; no clear D gene. The V gene lost 0 bases and the J gene lost 2 bases, with 7 bases spanning the gap. The germline V gene has CDR1 MNHEY and CDR2 SVGAGI. This CDR3 contains 14 residues. The CDR3 protein is CASSYSRLNTEAFF. CDR3 sequence (DNA): TGTGCCAGCAGTTACTCGCGACTAAACACTGAAGCTTTCTTT.

The CDR3 DNA is TGTGCCAGCTCACCACAAAGGACTAGTTCGGTCACCGGGGAGCTGTTTTTT. Amino acids: CASSPQRTSSVTGELFF. This rearrangement joins TRBV18 to TRBJ2-2; 7 nucleotides match TRBD2. The germline V gene has CDR1 KGHSH and CDR2 LQKENI. CDR3 length: 17 amino acids. Unmatched junction bases numbered 9, after V lost 1 base and J lost 4 bases.

The DNA for the CDR3 is TGTGCCAGCTCACCAGCGGGCGGGGCCGGCCCTCAAGAGACCCAGTACTTC. Translated: CASSPAGGAGPQETQYF. The chain couples TRBV18 to TRBJ2-5; D is possibly TRBD2 (6 bases). Trimming took 2 bases from V and 2 from J, leaving 18 bases between them. The CDR3 is 17 residues long. Germline V gives CDR1 KGHSH, CDR2 LQKENI.

The chain recombines TRBV19 with TRBJ2-7; D is possibly TRBD2 (6 bases). Germline V lookup: CDR1 LNHDA, CDR2 SQIVND (reference sequence). The CDR3 runs 16 residues. V lost 5 bases, J lost 2 bases, and 19 bases lay in between. In nucleotides, the CDR3 is TGTGCCAGTAGTTCGGCCGGAGGGAATTCACCCTACGAGCAGTACTTC. Its translation: CASSSAGGNSPYEQYF.